Listed below are T cell receptor beta chains from one sample, sequenced in a study of human T cells and chemical hapten exposure. TCRdb re-called the RACE reads through MiXCR, storing one row per CDR3 protein. The sample has about 98,000 distinct CDR3 sequences; about a tenth are singletons. The starting material was whole blood, obtained in connection with sensitization to the hapten diphenylcyclopropenone (DPC). The receptors stem from a woman in her sixties or seventies with alopecia areata. Some clones in this sample may be carry-over from other donors' samples. CDR3s include the opening cysteine and the closing phenylalanine or tryptophan. The order of the fields is J gene, clone size, D gene, V gene, CDR3 DNA, CDR3 protein. D genes are given only for firm matches. The size entry is marked missing in some rows and otherwise reads once, few, many or a size class.

J gene: TRBJ2-7; clone size: few; D gene: -; V gene: TRBV4-1; CDR3 DNA: TGCGCCAGCAGCCAAGAGGGGGCGGCTGGCTACTACGAGCAGTACTTC; CDR3 protein: CASSQEGAAGYYEQYF
J gene: TRBJ1-1; clone size: few; D gene: -; V gene: TRBV3-1; CDR3 DNA: TGTGCCAGCAGCGGTCAGGGTCTGATCACTGAAGCTTTCTTT; CDR3 protein: CASSGQGLITEAFF
J gene: TRBJ2-7; clone size: many; D gene: -; V gene: TRBV20-1; CDR3 DNA: TGCAGTGCTAGAGACAGGGGTTACGAGCAGTACTTC; CDR3 protein: CSARDRGYEQYF
J gene: TRBJ2-1; clone size: few; D gene: TRBD1; V gene: TRBV7-3; CDR3 DNA: TGTGCCAGCAGCCCCTATCCGGCAGGGACAGACAATGAGCAGTTCTTC; CDR3 protein: CASSPYPAGTDNEQFF
J gene: TRBJ2-2; clone size: few; D gene: -; V gene: TRBV11-2; CDR3 DNA: TGTGCCAGCAGCTTTGCAGGTTCGAACACCGGGGAGCTGTTTTTT; CDR3 protein: CASSFAGSNTGELFF
J gene: TRBJ2-5; clone size: many; D gene: -; V gene: TRBV7-8; CDR3 DNA: TGTGCCAGCAGCTTAGGGCCGGGCCGCAAGACCCAGTACTTC; CDR3 protein: CASSLGPGRKTQYF
J gene: TRBJ2-7; clone size: many; D gene: -; V gene: TRBV20-1; CDR3 DNA: TGCAGTGCTAGATCGGCGGATTACGAGCAGTACTTC; CDR3 protein: CSARSADYEQYF
J gene: TRBJ1-1; clone size: -; D gene: TRBD1; V gene: TRBV5-1; CDR3 DNA: TGCGCCAGCAGCTTGGTGTCAGGGGGGAATACTGAAGCTTTCTTT; CDR3 protein: CASSLVSGGNTEAFF
J gene: TRBJ1-2; clone size: -; D gene: -; V gene: TRBV7-8; CDR3 DNA: TGTGTCAGCAGCTTAGCGACCAAAAACAGGGTTCCTGACTATGGCTACACCTTC; CDR3 protein: CVSSLATKNRVPDYGYTF
J gene: TRBJ2-3; clone size: many; D gene: TRBD2; V gene: TRBV20-1; CDR3 DNA: TGCAGTGCGATTACTAGCGGGGGGGCAGATACGCAGTATTTT; CDR3 protein: CSAITSGGADTQYF
J gene: TRBJ2-3; clone size: many; D gene: TRBD1; V gene: TRBV7-9; CDR3 DNA: TGTGCCAGCAGCTGGGGACAGGGGGTCGCCACAGATACGCAGTATTTT; CDR3 protein: CASSWGQGVATDTQYF
J gene: TRBJ2-7; clone size: many; D gene: TRBD1; V gene: TRBV4-1; CDR3 DNA: TGCGCCAGCAGCCAAACCTGGACAGGGTCCTACGAGCAGTACTTC; CDR3 protein: CASSQTWTGSYEQYF
J gene: TRBJ2-7; clone size: -; D gene: -; V gene: TRBV20-1; CDR3 DNA: TGCAGTGCTACGCCCGCGGGATCCTACGAGCAGTACTTC; CDR3 protein: CSATPAGSYEQYF
J gene: TRBJ1-2; clone size: many; D gene: -; V gene: TRBV3-1; CDR3 DNA: TGTGCCAGCAGCCAAGATAGTAACAGGGCCTGGTGGGGCTACACCTTC; CDR3 protein: CASSQDSNRAWWGYTF
J gene: TRBJ1-2; clone size: many; D gene: -; V gene: TRBV29-1; CDR3 DNA: TGCAGCGCCGGACAGCCATCCCCTTATGGCTACACCTTC; CDR3 protein: CSAGQPSPYGYTF
J gene: TRBJ1-6; clone size: few; D gene: -; V gene: TRBV5-1; CDR3 DNA: TGCGCCAGCAGCTTGGATCCGGGCCTGGGGGTTAATTCACCCCTCCACTTT; CDR3 protein: CASSLDPGLGVNSPLHF
J gene: TRBJ2-7; clone size: -; D gene: -; V gene: TRBV29-1; CDR3 DNA: TGCAGCGGCCACCGGGACGGCACCTCCGAGCAGTACTTC; CDR3 protein: CSGHRDGTSEQYF
J gene: TRBJ2-4; clone size: many; D gene: -; V gene: TRBV11-2; CDR3 DNA: TGTGCCAGCAGCATAGAGTGGCGGGGGCCCTTAGCCAAAAACATTCAGTACTTC; CDR3 protein: CASSIEWRGPLAKNIQYF
J gene: TRBJ1-6; clone size: few; D gene: -; V gene: TRBV3-1; CDR3 DNA: TGTGCCAGCAGCCAAGCGGGTTCCGGTAATTCACCCCTCCACTTT; CDR3 protein: CASSQAGSGNSPLHF
J gene: TRBJ2-1; clone size: few; D gene: TRBD2; V gene: TRBV28; CDR3 DNA: TGTGGCTCGTGGCTAGCGGGGGGGAATGAGCAGTTCTTC; CDR3 protein: CGSWLAGGNEQFF
J gene: TRBJ2-7; clone size: few; D gene: -; V gene: TRBV6-5; CDR3 DNA: TGTGCCAGCAGGGAAGGGTTTGGGCTACCCTACGAGCAGTACTTC; CDR3 protein: CASREGFGLPYEQYF
J gene: TRBJ2-5; clone size: -; D gene: TRBD1; V gene: TRBV20-1; CDR3 DNA: TGCAGTGCTAGAGATGGGACAGGGGGCCTGACGGAGACCCAGTACTTC; CDR3 protein: CSARDGTGGLTETQYF
J gene: TRBJ2-3; clone size: few; D gene: -; V gene: TRBV12-2; CDR3 DNA: TGTGCAAGTCGCCCCCCCCATGACTCCTCCTCCTGCACAGATACGCAGTATTTT; CDR3 protein: CASRPPHDSSSCTDTQYF
J gene: TRBJ2-1; clone size: -; D gene: -; V gene: TRBV9; CDR3 DNA: TGTGCCAGCAGCGTAGCTACCATGGGAGGGCAGTTCTTC; CDR3 protein: CASSVATMGGQFF
J gene: TRBJ1-1; clone size: -; D gene: TRBD1; V gene: TRBV29-1; CDR3 DNA: TGCAGCGTCGGGGGACAGGGGTATACTGAAGCTTTCTTT; CDR3 protein: CSVGGQGYTEAFF
J gene: TRBJ2-1; clone size: -; D gene: TRBD1; V gene: TRBV5-6; CDR3 DNA: TGTGCCAGCAGCTTCCTAACCCCGGGACAGGGAGGTTATGAGCAGTTCTTC; CDR3 protein: CASSFLTPGQGGYEQFF
J gene: TRBJ2-1; clone size: many; D gene: -; V gene: TRBV4-1; CDR3 DNA: TGCGCCAGCAGCCAAGCTCGGCGGCTATCCAATGAGCAGTTCTTC; CDR3 protein: CASSQARRLSNEQFF
J gene: TRBJ2-3; clone size: many; D gene: -; V gene: TRBV7-9; CDR3 DNA: TGTGCCTCGTCGGAGAGCACAGATACGCAGTATTTT; CDR3 protein: CASSESTDTQYF
J gene: TRBJ2-2; clone size: -; D gene: TRBD2; V gene: TRBV7-3; CDR3 DNA: TGTGCCAGCAGCCGTAGCGGGGCGAACACCGGGGAGCTGTTTTTT; CDR3 protein: CASSRSGANTGELFF
J gene: TRBJ2-5; clone size: -; D gene: -; V gene: TRBV6-6; CDR3 DNA: TGTGCCAGCAGTTCGTATCAGGTGGGAGGAGAGACCCAGTACTTC; CDR3 protein: CASSSYQVGGETQYF
J gene: TRBJ1-4; clone size: many; D gene: -; V gene: TRBV28; CDR3 DNA: TGTGCCAGCAGTTTGGCTTCGTGGGGGATGAGTACTAATGAAAAACTGTTTTTT; CDR3 protein: CASSLASWGMSTNEKLFF
J gene: TRBJ1-2; clone size: many; D gene: -; V gene: TRBV10-3; CDR3 DNA: TGTGCCATCAGTGAGTCCGTGGCACCTTCCACCTTC; CDR3 protein: CAISESVAPSTF
J gene: TRBJ2-1; clone size: few; D gene: -; V gene: TRBV5-1; CDR3 DNA: TGCGCCAGCACCACGGGGGCAACGACCTACAATGAGCAGTTCTTC; CDR3 protein: CASTTGATTYNEQFF
J gene: TRBJ2-7; clone size: many; D gene: TRBD1; V gene: TRBV7-9; CDR3 DNA: TGTGCCAGCAGCCACCCGGGGACAGGGGGTATGAACGAGCAGTACTTC; CDR3 protein: CASSHPGTGGMNEQYF
J gene: TRBJ2-2; clone size: few; D gene: TRBD1; V gene: TRBV29-1; CDR3 DNA: TGCAGCGTTCAGGGGGTGAACACCGGGGAGCTGTTTTTT; CDR3 protein: CSVQGVNTGELFF
J gene: TRBJ2-5; clone size: many; D gene: TRBD2; V gene: TRBV5-1; CDR3 DNA: TGCGCCAGCAGCTTTCTTGGACTAGCGGGGGGACTTAACCAAGAGACCCAGTACTTC; CDR3 protein: CASSFLGLAGGLNQETQYF
J gene: TRBJ1-1; clone size: many; D gene: -; V gene: TRBV20-1; CDR3 DNA: TGCAGTGCTAGAGTTTTAAGGGGGACCACTGAAGCTTTCTTT; CDR3 protein: CSARVLRGTTEAFF
J gene: TRBJ1-1; clone size: many; D gene: -; V gene: TRBV7-9; CDR3 DNA: TGTGCCAGCAGTCTCCCCGGAGGGACTGAAGCTTTCTTT; CDR3 protein: CASSLPGGTEAFF
J gene: TRBJ1-1; clone size: many; D gene: -; V gene: TRBV6-5; CDR3 DNA: TGTGCCAGCAGTTCCCAACCCGGGGCGGAAGCTTTCTTT; CDR3 protein: CASSSQPGAEAFF
J gene: TRBJ1-3; clone size: -; D gene: -; V gene: TRBV29-1; CDR3 DNA: TGCAGCGTTGTAGGAGTCTCTGGAAACACCATATATTTT; CDR3 protein: CSVVGVSGNTIYF
J gene: TRBJ1-4; clone size: few; D gene: TRBD1; V gene: TRBV3-1; CDR3 DNA: TGTGCCAGCAGCCAAGGCCCGGGACAGGGTAATGAAAAACTGTTTTTT; CDR3 protein: CASSQGPGQGNEKLFF
J gene: TRBJ2-1; clone size: -; D gene: -; V gene: TRBV12-3/TRBV12-4; CDR3 DNA: TGTGCCAGCAGTTTAGTCCGTTACAATGAGCAGTTCTTC; CDR3 protein: CASSLVRYNEQFF
J gene: TRBJ2-3; clone size: many; D gene: -; V gene: TRBV18; CDR3 DNA: TGTGCCAGCTCACCGTCTGGAGGCACAGATACGCAGTATTTT; CDR3 protein: CASSPSGGTDTQYF
J gene: TRBJ2-1; clone size: many; D gene: TRBD1; V gene: TRBV20-1; CDR3 DNA: TGCAGTGCTAGAGGGACAGGGGCTTGGAATGAGCAGTTCTTC; CDR3 protein: CSARGTGAWNEQFF